The 7 T cell receptor beta chains reported below all come from one sample, sequenced in a study of PD-1 blockade in classical Hodgkin lymphoma (dated by TCRdb to the early 2020s). The time point label on this specimen signifies: cycle 1 day 1 (C1D1), immediately before nivolumab initiation. Every trial patient had relapsed following autologous stem cell transplantation, and prior brentuximab vedotin exposure was what differed among cohorts A, B and C. The receptor library was made with the immunoSEQ multiplex PCR assay. The clones in this table, taken by TCRdb from immuneACCESS, are in-frame only. Not every clone is retained; where verified, under half of the shortfall comes from an unresolved V gene, and the cause of the rest is unknown. The sample includes some 100,000 clones, with over 85% observed a single time. Of the sample, roughly 2.8% falls within the top ten clones. Sequencing was performed on peripheral blood mononuclear cells (PBMCs), taken at baseline. The receptors derive from a human donor with classical Hodgkin lymphoma.

J is TRBJ2-3 and V is TRBV27, with 7 positions matching TRBD2. The CDR3 spans 15 residues. Germline CDR1 MNHEY, CDR2 SMNVEV (reference sequence). Losses at the gene ends were 8 bases for V and 1 base for J; bases not matched to a gene: 9. The CDR3 is CASSSSGIGTDTQYF. The CDR3 bases are TGTGCCAGCTCCTCAAGCGGGATCGGCACAGATACGCAGTATTTT.

V gene TRBV7-9 combines with J gene TRBJ2-4; TRBD1 matches at 9 bases. CDR3 length equals 16 residues. V lost 5 bases to trimming and J lost 0 bases; unmatched junction nucleotides: 5. CDR1 is SEHNR and CDR2 is FQNEAQ in the germline V gene (reference sequence). CDR3 in amino acids: CASSPDRGLAKNIQYF. CDR3 DNA sequence: TGTGCCAGCAGCCCGGACAGGGGACTAGCCAAAAACATTCAGTACTTC.

The gene calls are TRBV7-2 and TRBJ2-7; 7 bases are a match to TRBD2. The CDR3 extends over 16 amino acids. CDR1 and CDR2 (germline): SGHTA, FQGNSA. The trim removed 4 bases at V and 6 bases at J, leaving 15 bases unmatched. CDR3 coding DNA: TGTGCCAGCAGCTCGCCCCGGGACTACCAATTCGGCGAGCAGTACTTC. It translates to CASSSPRDYQFGEQYF.

The CDR3 region is CALAGGSGDPNEQFF. The CDR3 DNA is TGTGCCCTAGCGGGAGGAAGCGGGGACCCAAATGAGCAGTTCTTC. This sequence joins TRBV30 and TRBJ2-1, with 11 bases that match TRBD2. The length of the CDR3 is 15 residues. The V segment lost 8 bases and the J segment 7 bases; nucleotides outside the gene matches: 13. Germline V gives CDR1 GTSNPN, CDR2 SVGIG (reference sequence).

The chain recombines TRBV2 with TRBJ2-2; D is undetermined. The CDR3 covers 12 residues. Germline-derived CDR1 and CDR2 are SNHLY and FYNNEI. Trimming removed 5 bases at V and 5 bases at J, with 6 bases between. CDR3 sequence (DNA): TGTGCCAGCAGTTCGCAGACCGGGGAGCTGTTTTTT. Translating gives CASSSQTGELFF.

The chain uses TRBV19 and TRBJ2-7; D may be TRBD2 (6 bases). Germline V lookup: CDR1 LNHDA, CDR2 SQIVND (reference sequence). V lost 1 base and J 2 bases, leaving 12 bases between the germline ends. The CDR3 covers 15 residues. CDR3 region: CASSIGLVVPYEQYF. In DNA, the CDR3 is TGTGCCAGTAGTATAGGACTAGTAGTCCCCTACGAGCAGTACTTC.

The rearrangement joins TRBV18 to TRBJ2-1; maybe TRBD1 (6 bases). The length of the CDR3 is 17 residues. Trimming took off 8 bases at V and 1 base at J, with 21 bases between the two ends. Germline lookup yields CDR1 KGHSH and CDR2 LQKENI. CDR3 bases: TGTGCCAGCGAGGGCAGAGGACAGTCTTTTTCCTACAATGAGCAGTTCTTC. Translating it yields CASEGRGQSFSYNEQFF.